This TCR beta chain was identified in a study of blood T cell repertoires in COVID-19. Whole-study context: The United States, Italy and Spain provided the acute and convalescent COVID-19 samples. T cells, B-cell-depleted T cells, or PBMCs provided the cDNA or gDNA that served as material.

In the study's own analysis: Amplification of reference gene primers provided the estimated nucleated cell counts. Repertoires were generated with immunoSEQ multiplex PCR, while TCRdb's copy carries only in-frame clones and drops some. V, J and clone size are taken as reported in that table, and D and trimming were inferred from the DNA itself. The data contain 35,000 to 50,000 clones, more than 75% of them singletons. This clone was seen a few times. The CDR3 covers 13 residues. Trimming removed 7 bases from V and 3 bases from J; junction bases left unmatched: 2. CDR1 is PRHDT, CDR2 FYEKMQ, per germline (reference sequence).

The genes are TRBV13 and TRBJ2-2; TRBD2 aligns across 7 bases. The sequence derives from a man older than 75 with acute or convalescent COVID-19. Source material: peripheral blood. CDR3 in amino acids: CASTAGYTGELFF. CDR3 sequence (DNA): TGTGCCAGCACAGCGGGATACACCGGGGAGCTGTTTTTT.